This TCR beta chain was recovered during a study of cytomegalovirus exposure and HLA in healthy donors. The PCR ran on 60 Vbeta and 13 Jbeta primers. TCRdb's table, derived via immunoSEQ multiplex PCR, lists solely in-frame clones and lacks some. The sample records some 87,000 clones, 79% being singletons. This clone was picked up a small number of times. What it binds is unknown. V lost 1 base and J lost 2, with 12 bases in between. Per germline, CDR1 MGHRA and CDR2 YSYEKL. This CDR3 has 15 amino acids. Study conclusions and caveats: Presence/absence analyses assumed roughly uniform sequencing depth across donors, which may not hold. Versus the roughly 670-donor mean, an Asian-associated ancestry cluster reportedly showed fewer N-insertions in a later analysis. Later work found most CMV-associated TCR beta chains apparently HLA-restricted.

The V gene is TRBV4-1, the J gene TRBJ2-7; D not resolved. The sample comprised PBMCs. This receptor was taken from a woman aged 40 to 50 in good health and CMV-seropositive. The DNA for the CDR3 is TGCGCCAGCAGCCAAGTAAGGCAGGCCACCTACGAGCAGTACTTC. Amino acid sequence: CASSQVRQATYEQYF.